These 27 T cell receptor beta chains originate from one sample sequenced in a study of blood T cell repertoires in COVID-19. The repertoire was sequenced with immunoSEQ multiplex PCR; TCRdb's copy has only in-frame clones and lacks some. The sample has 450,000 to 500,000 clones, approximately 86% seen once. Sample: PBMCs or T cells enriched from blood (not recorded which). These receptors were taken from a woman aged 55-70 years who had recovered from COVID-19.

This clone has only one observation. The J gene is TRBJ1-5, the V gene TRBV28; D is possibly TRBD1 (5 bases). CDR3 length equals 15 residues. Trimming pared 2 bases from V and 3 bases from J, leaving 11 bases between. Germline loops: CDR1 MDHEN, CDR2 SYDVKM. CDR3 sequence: CASSLTQGINQPQHF. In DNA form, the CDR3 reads TGTGCCAGCAGTTTAACGCAGGGAATCAATCAGCCCCAGCATTTT.

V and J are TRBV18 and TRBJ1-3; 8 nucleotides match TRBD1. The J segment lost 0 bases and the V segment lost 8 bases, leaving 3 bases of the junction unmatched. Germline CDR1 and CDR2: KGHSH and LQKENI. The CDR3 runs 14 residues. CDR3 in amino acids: CASGQGLSGNTIYF. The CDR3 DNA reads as TGTGCCAGCGGACAGGGACTCTCTGGAAACACCATATATTTT. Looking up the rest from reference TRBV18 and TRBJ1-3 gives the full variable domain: NAGVMQNPRHLVRRRGQEARLRCSPMKGHSHVYWYRQLPEEGLKFMVYLQKENIIDESGMPKERFSAEFPKEGPSILRIQQVVRGDSAAYFCASGQGLSGNTIYFGEGSWLTVV.

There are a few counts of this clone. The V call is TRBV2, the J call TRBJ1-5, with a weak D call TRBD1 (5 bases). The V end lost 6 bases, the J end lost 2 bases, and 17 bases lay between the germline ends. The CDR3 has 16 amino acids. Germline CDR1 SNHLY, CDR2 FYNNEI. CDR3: CASRSGGGGGNQPQHF. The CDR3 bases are TGTGCCAGCAGATCTGGGGGAGGAGGAGGCAATCAGCCCCAGCATTTT.

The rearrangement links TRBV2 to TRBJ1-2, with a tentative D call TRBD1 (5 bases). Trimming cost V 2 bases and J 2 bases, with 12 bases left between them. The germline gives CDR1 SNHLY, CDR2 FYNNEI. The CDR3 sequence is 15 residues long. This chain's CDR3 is CASSETGGSNYGYTF. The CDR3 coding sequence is TGTGCCAGCAGTGAAACGGGGGGGTCCAACTATGGCTACACCTTC.

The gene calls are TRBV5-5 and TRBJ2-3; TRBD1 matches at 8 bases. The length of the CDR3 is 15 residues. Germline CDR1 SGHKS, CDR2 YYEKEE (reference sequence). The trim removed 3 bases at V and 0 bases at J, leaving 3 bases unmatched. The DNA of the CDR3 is TGTGCCAGCAGCTCGACAGGGGCTAGCACAGATACGCAGTATTTT. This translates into CASSSTGASTDTQYF.

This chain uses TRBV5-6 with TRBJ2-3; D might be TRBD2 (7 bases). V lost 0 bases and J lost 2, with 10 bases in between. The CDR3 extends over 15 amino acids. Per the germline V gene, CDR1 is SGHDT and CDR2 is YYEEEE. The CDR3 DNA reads TGTGCCAGCAGCTTGGAAGGGGGGGTCACAGATACGCAGTATTTT. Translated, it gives CASSLEGGVTDTQYF.

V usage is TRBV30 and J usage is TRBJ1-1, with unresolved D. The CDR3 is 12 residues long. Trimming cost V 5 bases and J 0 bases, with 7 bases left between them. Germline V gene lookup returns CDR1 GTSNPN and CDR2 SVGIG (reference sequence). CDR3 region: CAWQRMNTEAFF. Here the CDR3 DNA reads TGTGCCTGGCAGAGGATGAACACTGAAGCTTTCTTT. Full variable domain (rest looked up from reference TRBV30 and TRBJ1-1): SQTIHQWPATLVQPVGSPLSLECTVEGTSNPNLYWYRQAAGRGLQLLFYSVGIGQISSEVPQNLSASRPQDRQFILSSKKLLLSDSGFYLCAWQRMNTEAFFGQGTRLTVV.

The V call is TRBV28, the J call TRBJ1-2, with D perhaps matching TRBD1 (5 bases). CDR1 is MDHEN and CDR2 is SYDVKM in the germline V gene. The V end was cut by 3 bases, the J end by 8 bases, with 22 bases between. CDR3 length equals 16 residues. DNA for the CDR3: TGTGCCAGCAGTTTTCCCGACCGTCTAGGGGCGAAAGGCTACACCTTC. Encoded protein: CASSFPDRLGAKGYTF.

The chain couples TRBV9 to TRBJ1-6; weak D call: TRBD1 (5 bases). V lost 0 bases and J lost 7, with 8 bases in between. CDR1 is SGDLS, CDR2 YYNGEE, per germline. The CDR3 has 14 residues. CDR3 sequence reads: CASSVGTLNSPLHF. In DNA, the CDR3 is TGTGCCAGCAGCGTAGGGACATTAAATTCACCCCTCCACTTT.

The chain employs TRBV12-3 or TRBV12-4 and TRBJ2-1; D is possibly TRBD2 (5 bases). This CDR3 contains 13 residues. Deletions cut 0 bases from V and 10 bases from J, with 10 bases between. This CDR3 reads CASSLAYPSEQFF. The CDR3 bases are TGTGCCAGCAGTTTAGCCTATCCTAGCGAGCAGTTCTTC.

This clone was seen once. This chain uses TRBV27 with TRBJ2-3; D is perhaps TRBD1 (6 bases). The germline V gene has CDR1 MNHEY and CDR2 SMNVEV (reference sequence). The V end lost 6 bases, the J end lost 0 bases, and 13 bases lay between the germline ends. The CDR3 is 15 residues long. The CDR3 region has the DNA TGTGCCAGCAGACCACAGGGTGCGAGCACAGATACGCAGTATTTT. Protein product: CASRPQGASTDTQYF.

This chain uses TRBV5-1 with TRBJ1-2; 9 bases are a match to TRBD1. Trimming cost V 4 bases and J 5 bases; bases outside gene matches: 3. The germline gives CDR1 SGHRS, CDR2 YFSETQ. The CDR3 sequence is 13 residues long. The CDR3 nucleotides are TGCGCCAGCAGCGGGACAGGGAGGTATGGCTACACCTTC. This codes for CASSGTGRYGYTF.

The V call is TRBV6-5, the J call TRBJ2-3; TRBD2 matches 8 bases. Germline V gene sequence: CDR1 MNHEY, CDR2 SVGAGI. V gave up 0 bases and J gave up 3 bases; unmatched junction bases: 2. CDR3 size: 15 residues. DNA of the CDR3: TGTGCCAGCAGTTACTCACGGGGGGGGACAGATACGCAGTATTTT. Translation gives CASSYSRGGTDTQYF.

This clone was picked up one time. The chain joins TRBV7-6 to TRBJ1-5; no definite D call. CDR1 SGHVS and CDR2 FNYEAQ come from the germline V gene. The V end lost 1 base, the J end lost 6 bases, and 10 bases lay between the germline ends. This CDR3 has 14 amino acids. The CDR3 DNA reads TGTGCCAGCAGCTTAGAGGCGGGGATTCAGCCCCAGCATTTT. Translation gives CASSLEAGIQPQHF.

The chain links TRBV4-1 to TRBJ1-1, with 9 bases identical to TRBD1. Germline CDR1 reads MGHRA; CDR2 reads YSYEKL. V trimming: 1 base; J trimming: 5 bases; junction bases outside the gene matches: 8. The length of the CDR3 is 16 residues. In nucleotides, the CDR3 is TGCGCCAGCAGCCAAGGGACAGGGGATAGGAGGACTGAAGCTTTCTTT. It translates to CASSQGTGDRRTEAFF.

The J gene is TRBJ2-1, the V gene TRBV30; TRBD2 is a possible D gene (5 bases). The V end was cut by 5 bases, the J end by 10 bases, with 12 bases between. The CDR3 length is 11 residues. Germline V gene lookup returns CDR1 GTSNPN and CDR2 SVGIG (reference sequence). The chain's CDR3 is CAWGGSGEQFF. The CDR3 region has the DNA TGTGCCTGGGGAGGTTCGGGGGAGCAGTTCTTC.

DNA of the CDR3: TGTGCCAGCAGCCCCCCTGTGAGTCGGTCGATTGCGCAGTATTTT. Protein: CASSPPVSRSIAQYF. This chain joins TRBV27 and TRBJ2-3; D gene unclear. CDR1 and CDR2 (germline): MNHEY, SMNVEV (reference sequence). V lost 6 bases to trimming and J lost 10 bases, with 23 bases between them. This CDR3 has 15 amino acids.

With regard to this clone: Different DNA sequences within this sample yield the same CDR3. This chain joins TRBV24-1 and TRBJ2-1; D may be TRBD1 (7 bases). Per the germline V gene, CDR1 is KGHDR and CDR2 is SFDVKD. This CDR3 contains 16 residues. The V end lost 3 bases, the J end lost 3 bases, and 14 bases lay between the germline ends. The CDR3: CATSDPRQGGYNEQFF. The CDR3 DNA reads TGTGCCACCAGTGATCCACGTCAGGGGGGCTACAATGAGCAGTTCTTC.

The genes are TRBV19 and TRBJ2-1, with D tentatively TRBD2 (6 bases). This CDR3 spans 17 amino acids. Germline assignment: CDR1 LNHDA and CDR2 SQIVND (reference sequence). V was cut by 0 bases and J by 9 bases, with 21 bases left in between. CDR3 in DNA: TGTGCCAGTAGTATAGATCTGGCGGGGCGAGTCGGGGGTGAGCAGTTCTTC. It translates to CASSIDLAGRVGGEQFF.

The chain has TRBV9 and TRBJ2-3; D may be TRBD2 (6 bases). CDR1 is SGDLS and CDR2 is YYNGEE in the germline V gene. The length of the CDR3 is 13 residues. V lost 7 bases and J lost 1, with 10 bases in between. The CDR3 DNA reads TGTGCCAGCGCCGGCGGGGGCACAGATACGCAGTATTTT. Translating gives CASAGGGTDTQYF.

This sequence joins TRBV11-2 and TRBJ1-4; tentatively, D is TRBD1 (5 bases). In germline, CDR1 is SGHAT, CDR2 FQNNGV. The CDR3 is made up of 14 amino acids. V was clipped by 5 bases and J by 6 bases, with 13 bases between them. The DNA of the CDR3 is TGTGCCAGCAGCCCCCTGGGGGGGTATGAAAAACTGTTTTTT. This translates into CASSPLGGYEKLFF.

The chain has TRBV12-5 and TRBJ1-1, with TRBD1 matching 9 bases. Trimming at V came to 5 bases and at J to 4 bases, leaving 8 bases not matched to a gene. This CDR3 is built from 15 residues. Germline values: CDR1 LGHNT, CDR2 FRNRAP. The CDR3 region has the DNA TGTGCTAGTGGTCCGAGAGGACAGGGGAGCACTGAAGCTTTCTTT. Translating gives CASGPRGQGSTEAFF.

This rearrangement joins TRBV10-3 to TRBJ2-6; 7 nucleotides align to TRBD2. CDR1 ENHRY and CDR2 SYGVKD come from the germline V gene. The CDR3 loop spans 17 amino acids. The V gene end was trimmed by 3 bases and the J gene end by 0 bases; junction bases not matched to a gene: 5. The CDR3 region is CAISEGRGSSGANVLTF. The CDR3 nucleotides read TGTGCCATCAGTGAAGGGCGGGGGAGCTCTGGGGCCAACGTCCTGACTTTC.

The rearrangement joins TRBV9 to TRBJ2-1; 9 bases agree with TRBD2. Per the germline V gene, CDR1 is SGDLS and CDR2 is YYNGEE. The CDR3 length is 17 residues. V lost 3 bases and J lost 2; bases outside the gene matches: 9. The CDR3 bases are TGTGCCAGCAGCGCCGTGGGCGGGGGGGCGGCCTACAATGAGCAGTTCTTC. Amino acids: CASSAVGGGAAYNEQFF.

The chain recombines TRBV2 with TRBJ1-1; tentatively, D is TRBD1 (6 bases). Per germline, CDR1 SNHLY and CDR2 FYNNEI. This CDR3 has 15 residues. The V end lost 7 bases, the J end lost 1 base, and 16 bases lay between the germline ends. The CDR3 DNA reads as TGTGCCAGCAAAAGGGTGACAGGTGAGAACACTGAAGCTTTCTTT. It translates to CASKRVTGENTEAFF. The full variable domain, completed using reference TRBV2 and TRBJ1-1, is EPEVTQTPSHQVTQMGQEVILRCVPISNHLYFYWYRQILGQKVEFLVSFYNNEISEKSEIFDDQFSVERPDGSNFTLKIRSTKLEDSAMYFCASKRVTGENTEAFFGQGTRLTVV.

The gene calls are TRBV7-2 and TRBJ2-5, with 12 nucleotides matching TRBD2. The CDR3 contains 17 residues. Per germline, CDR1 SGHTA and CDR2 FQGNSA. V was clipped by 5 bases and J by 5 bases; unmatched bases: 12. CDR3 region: CASSLAPSGGAAETQYF. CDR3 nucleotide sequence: TGTGCCAGCAGCCTTGCCCCTAGCGGGGGGGCCGCGGAGACCCAGTACTTC.

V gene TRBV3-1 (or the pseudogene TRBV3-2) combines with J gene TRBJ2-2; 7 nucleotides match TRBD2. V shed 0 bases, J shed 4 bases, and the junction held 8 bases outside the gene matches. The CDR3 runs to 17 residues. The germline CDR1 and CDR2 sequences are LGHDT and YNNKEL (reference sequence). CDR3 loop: CASSQESDWGGTGELFF. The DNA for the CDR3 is TGTGCCAGCAGCCAAGAAAGTGACTGGGGGGGCACCGGGGAGCTGTTTTTT.